This TCR beta chain originates from a study of blood T cell repertoires in COVID-19. Study overall: Sample material is recorded as cDNA or gDNA derived from T cells, B-cell-depleted T cells, or PBMCs.

Original processing notes: Quantification of nucleated cells was approximated via reference gene primer amplification. Method: immunoSEQ multiplex PCR; TCRdb's copy keeps in-frame clones and lacks some. That table furnishes V, J and clone size, whereas the DNA furnished D and trimming. The table has under 400,000 clones, approximately 88% seen once. V dropped 7 bases and J dropped 6 bases, with 16 bases sitting between them. This CDR3 region has 14 residues. In germline, CDR1 is LNHDA, CDR2 SQIVND (reference sequence). This TCR derives from a woman between 25 and 40 years old with COVID-19, enrolled during active disease. The V gene is TRBV19, the J gene TRBJ1-5; D is perhaps TRBD1 (5 bases). Sequenced sample: peripheral blood. The CDR3 loop reads CASTYRTRGQPQHF. CDR3 coding DNA: TGTGCCAGTACTTACAGGACCCGCGGTCAGCCCCAGCATTTT.